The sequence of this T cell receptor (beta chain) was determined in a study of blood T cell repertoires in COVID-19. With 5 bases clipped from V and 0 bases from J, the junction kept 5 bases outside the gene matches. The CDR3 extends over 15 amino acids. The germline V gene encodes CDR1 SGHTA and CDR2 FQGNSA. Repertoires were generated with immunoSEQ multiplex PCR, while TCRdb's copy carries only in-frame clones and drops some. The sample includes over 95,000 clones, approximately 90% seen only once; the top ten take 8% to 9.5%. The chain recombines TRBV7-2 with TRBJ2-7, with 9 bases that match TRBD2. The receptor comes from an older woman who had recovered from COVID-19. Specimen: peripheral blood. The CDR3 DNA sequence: TGTGCCAGCAGCATCCTAGCGGGAAGCTCCTACGAGCAGTACTTC. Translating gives CASSILAGSSYEQYF.